Sequencing of this TCR beta chain was carried out in a study of early T cells in non-severe SARS-CoV-2 infection (dated by TCRdb to 2020 to 2022). Turning to the overall study: Bulk RNA from unsorted whole blood was used for TCR sequencing, so alpha and beta chains could not be paired.

Library preparation employed 5' RACE. Sequencing relied on a NextSeq 500. In the TCR library protocol, unique molecular identifiers were attached to individual cDNA molecules to correct for PCR bias and sequencing error. Sequencing covered both TCR alpha and beta chains, and within each sample the abundances of alpha and beta sequences were tightly co-correlated. On the authors' methods: Decombinator V4 was used to annotate TCR sequences for V gene, J gene and CDR3. TCRs were defined as expanded if a significant change between any two time points was detected under a Poisson model with p below 0.0001. TCR abundances were normalised to the total number of TCRs sequenced per sample and were expressed as counts per million. MAIT TCRs were defined by TRAV1-2 paired with TRAJ12, TRAJ20 or TRAJ33, and iNKT TCRs by TRAV10 paired with TRAJ18. VDJdb, accessed on 1 November 2021, was searched for TCRs annotated for CMV, EBV and SARS-CoV-2, and TCRs annotated for more than one antigen were excluded. TCRdb cleaned the public reads at Q25 with fastp, built clones with MiXCR and kept in-frame beta chains. Each entry is one CDR3 protein sequence, shown with its most common DNA and genes. The V and J calls, along with clone size, are taken from TCRdb and not from the paper's own processing. The table for this sample lists around 83,000 distinct CDR3 sequences; 9.5% to 15% of them were counted only once. About 4.4% of the sample is taken by the ten largest.

Here is what the overall study found, with its caveats: VDJdb matching was skewed toward anti-spike CD8 responses and likely underestimated virus-specific expansions, missing private and CD4 specificities.

The sample holds many counts of this clonotype. No antigen is known for it. The sample holds no much larger clone one base away, and base qualities are not on file. Counted from cysteine to phenylalanine, this CDR3 has 15 amino acids. The only DNA kept is the CDR3, 45 bases in frame from the first base. Looking up the germline V gene yields CDR1 SGHVS and CDR2 FQNEAQ. V and J are truncated by 1 base and 5 bases respectively, leaving an intervening sequence of 11 bases. This was a case-control study nested in a cohort of healthcare workers in London, UK, who had nasopharyngeal swab PCR tests and blood samples taken every week. Healthcare workers were recruited between 23 and 31 March 2020, during the week of the UK lockdown, and were followed weekly for up to roughly 15 weeks.

The sequence is built from TRBV7-8 and TRBJ1-4, with the D gene not confidently named. The sample consisted of whole blood, taken at baseline. This TCR derives from an adult who was a healthcare worker with PCR-confirmed SARS-CoV-2 infection or an uninfected control (not recorded which). The CDR3 corresponds to CASSLVGQINEKLFF. The nucleotide sequence reads TGTGCCAGCAGCTTAGTTGGGCAGATCAATGAAAAACTGTTTTTT.